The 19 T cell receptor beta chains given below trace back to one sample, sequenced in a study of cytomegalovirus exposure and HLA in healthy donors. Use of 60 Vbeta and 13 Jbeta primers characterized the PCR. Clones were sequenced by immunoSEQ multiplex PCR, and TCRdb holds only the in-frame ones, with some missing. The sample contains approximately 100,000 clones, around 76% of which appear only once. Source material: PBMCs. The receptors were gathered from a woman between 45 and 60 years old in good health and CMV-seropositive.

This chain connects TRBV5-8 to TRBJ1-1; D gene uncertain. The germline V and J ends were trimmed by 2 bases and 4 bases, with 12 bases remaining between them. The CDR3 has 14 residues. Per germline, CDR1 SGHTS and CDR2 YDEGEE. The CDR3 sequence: CASSFGPPSTEAFF. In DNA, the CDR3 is TGTGCCAGCAGCTTTGGGCCCCCAAGCACTGAAGCTTTCTTT.

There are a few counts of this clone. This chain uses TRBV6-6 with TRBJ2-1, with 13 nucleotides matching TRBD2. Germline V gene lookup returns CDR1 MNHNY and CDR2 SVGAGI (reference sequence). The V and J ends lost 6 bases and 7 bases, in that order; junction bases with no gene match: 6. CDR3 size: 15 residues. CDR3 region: CASRGGLAGDNEQFF. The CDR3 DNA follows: TGTGCCAGCAGAGGAGGACTAGCGGGAGATAATGAGCAGTTCTTC.

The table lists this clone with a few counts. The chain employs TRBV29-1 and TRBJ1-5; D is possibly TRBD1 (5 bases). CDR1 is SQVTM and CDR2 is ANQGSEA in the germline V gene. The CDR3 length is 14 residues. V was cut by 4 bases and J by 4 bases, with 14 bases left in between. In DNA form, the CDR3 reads TGCAGCGTTGTTGAGACAGACCCTAATCAGCCCCAGCATTTT. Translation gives CSVVETDPNQPQHF.

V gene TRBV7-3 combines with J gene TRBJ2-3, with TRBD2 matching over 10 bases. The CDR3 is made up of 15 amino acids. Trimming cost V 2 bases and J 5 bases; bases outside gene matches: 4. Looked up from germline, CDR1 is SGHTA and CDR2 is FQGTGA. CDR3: CASSLLAGAVDTQYF. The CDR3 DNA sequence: TGTGCCAGCAGCTTACTAGCGGGGGCGGTAGATACGCAGTATTTT.

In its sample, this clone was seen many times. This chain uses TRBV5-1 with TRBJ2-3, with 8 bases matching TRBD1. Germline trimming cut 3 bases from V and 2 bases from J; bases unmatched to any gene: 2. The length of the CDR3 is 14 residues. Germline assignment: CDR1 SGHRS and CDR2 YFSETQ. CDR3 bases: TGCGCCAGCAGCTCGGGACAGGACACAGATACGCAGTATTTT. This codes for CASSSGQDTDTQYF.

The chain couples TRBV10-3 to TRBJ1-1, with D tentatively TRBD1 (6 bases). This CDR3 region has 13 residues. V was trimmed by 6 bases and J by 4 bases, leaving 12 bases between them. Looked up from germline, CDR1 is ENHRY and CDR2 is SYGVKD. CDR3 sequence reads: CAIRATGLTEAFF. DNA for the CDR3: TGTGCCATCAGGGCAACAGGGCTCACTGAAGCTTTCTTT.

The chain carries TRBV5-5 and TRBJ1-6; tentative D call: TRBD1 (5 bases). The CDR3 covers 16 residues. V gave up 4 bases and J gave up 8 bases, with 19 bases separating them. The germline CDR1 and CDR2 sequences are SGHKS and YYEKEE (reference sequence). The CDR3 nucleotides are TGTGCCAGCAGCCTAGGGACTTTTACGATCGATTCACCCCTCCACTTT. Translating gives CASSLGTFTIDSPLHF.

The DNA for the CDR3 is TGTGCCAGCAGTTCCCGGGACAGGGTGGGGGCACACGGAGATACGCAGTATTTT. This codes for CASSSRDRVGAHGDTQYF. V gene TRBV27 combines with J gene TRBJ2-3, with 9 bases identical to TRBD1. The germline CDR1 and CDR2 sequences are MNHEY and SMNVEV (reference sequence). J was trimmed by 5 bases and V by 4 bases; bases with no gene match: 16. CDR3 length equals 18 residues.

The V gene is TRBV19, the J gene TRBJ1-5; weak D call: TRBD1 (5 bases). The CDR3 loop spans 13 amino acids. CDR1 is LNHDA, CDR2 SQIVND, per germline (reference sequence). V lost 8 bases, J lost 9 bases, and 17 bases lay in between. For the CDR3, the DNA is TGTGCCAGTTATACAGGCCGGAAGGGGCCCCAGCATTTT. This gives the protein CASYTGRKGPQHF.

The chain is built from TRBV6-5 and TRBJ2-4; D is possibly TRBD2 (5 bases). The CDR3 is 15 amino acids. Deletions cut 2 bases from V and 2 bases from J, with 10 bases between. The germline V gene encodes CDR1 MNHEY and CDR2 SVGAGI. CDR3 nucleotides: TGTGCCAGCAGTTACGTGGAGGAGTCCAAAAACATTCAGTACTTC. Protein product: CASSYVEESKNIQYF.

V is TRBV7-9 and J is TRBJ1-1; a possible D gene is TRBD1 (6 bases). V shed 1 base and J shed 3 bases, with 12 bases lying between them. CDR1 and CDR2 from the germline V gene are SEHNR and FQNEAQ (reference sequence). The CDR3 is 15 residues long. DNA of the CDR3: TGTGCCAGCAGCTTAGGCTTTCCAGGGGACACTGAAGCTTTCTTT. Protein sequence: CASSLGFPGDTEAFF.

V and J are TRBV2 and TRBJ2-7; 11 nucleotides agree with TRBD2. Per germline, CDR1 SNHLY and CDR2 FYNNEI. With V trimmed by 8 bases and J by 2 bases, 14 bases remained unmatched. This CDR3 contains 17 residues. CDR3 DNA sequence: TGTGCCAGCGGGGTTGAACTAGCGGGAGTCGGGACCTACGAGCAGTACTTC. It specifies CASGVELAGVGTYEQYF.

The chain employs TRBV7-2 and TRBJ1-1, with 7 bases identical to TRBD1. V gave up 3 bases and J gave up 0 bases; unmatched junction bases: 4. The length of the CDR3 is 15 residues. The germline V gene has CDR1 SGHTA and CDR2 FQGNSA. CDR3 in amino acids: CASSLPTGLNTEAFF. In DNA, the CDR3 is TGTGCCAGCAGCTTGCCGACAGGGTTGAACACTGAAGCTTTCTTT.

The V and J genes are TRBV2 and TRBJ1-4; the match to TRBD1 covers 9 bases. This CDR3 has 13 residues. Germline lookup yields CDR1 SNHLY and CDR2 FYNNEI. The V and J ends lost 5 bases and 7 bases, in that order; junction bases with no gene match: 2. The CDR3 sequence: CASSHRGPEKLFF. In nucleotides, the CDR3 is TGTGCCAGCAGTCACAGGGGGCCTGAAAAACTGTTTTTT.

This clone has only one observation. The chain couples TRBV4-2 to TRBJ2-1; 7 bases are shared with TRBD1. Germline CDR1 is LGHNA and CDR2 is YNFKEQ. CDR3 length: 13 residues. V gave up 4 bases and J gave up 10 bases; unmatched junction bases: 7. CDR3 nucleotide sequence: TGTGCCAGCAGCCTAGACAGGGTCCGAGAGCAGTTCTTC. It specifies CASSLDRVREQFF.

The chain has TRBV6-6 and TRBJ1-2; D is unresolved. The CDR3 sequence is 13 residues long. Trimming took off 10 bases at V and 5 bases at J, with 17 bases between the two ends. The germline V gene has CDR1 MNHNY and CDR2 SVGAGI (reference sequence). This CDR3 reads CAINPQVHYGYTF. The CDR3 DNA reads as TGTGCCATTAATCCGCAGGTGCATTATGGCTACACCTTC.

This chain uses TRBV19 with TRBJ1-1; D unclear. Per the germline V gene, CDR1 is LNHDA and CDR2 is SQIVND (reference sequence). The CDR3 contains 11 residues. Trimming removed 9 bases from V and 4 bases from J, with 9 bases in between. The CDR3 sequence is CASEYSTEAFF. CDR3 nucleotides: TGTGCCAGCGAGTATTCCACTGAAGCTTTCTTT. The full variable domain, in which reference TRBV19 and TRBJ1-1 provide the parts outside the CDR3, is DGGITQSPKYLFRKEGQNVTLSCEQNLNHDAMYWYRQDPGQGLRLIYYSQIVNDFQKGDIAEGYSVSREKKESFPLTVTSAQKNPTAFYLCASEYSTEAFFGQGTRLTVV.

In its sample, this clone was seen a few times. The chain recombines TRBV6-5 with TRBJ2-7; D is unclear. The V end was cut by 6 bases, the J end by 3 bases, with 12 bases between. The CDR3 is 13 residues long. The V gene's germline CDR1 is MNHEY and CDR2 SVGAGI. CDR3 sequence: CASRSGHLYEQYF. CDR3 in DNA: TGTGCCAGCAGGTCAGGTCACCTCTACGAGCAGTACTTC.

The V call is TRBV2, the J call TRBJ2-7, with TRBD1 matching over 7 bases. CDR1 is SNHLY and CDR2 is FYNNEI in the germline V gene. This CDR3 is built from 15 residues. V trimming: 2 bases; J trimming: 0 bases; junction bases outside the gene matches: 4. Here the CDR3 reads CASSERTGDSYEQYF. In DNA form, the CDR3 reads TGTGCCAGCAGTGAAAGGACAGGCGACTCCTACGAGCAGTACTTC. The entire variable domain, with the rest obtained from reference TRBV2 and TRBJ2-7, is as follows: EPEVTQTPSHQVTQMGQEVILRCVPISNHLYFYWYRQILGQKVEFLVSFYNNEISEKSEIFDDQFSVERPDGSNFTLKIRSTKLEDSAMYFCASSERTGDSYEQYFGPGTRLTVT.